The 6 T cell receptor beta chains presented below share a single source sample, sequenced in a study of OX40 agonist ivuxolimab in advanced cancers. The method was immunoSEQ multiplex PCR; TCRdb's version includes in-frame clones alone and lacks a portion of them. The sample carries approximately 60,000 clones, 70% to 85% recorded once. The source was CD4+ or CD8+ T cells sorted from blood, collected in a trial of the OX40 agonist ivuxolimab. The receptor source for this set is an adult with an advanced solid tumor such as melanoma, head and neck, liver or kidney cancer.

V gene TRBV19 combines with J gene TRBJ1-2; TRBD1 aligns across 8 bases. The CDR3 extends over 14 amino acids. Germline CDR1 LNHDA, CDR2 SQIVND (reference sequence). J lost 4 bases, V lost 2 bases, and 3 bases had no gene match. The CDR3 DNA reads as TGTGCCAGTAGTATACCAGGGGGCTTCTATGGCTACACCTTC. Its translation is CASSIPGGFYGYTF.

This clone turned up a few times. Mismatch with germline at one junction end may stem from a read error. The V call is TRBV27, the J call TRBJ1-2; 7 bases fit TRBD1. The CDR3 contains 12 residues. Germline CDR1 and CDR2: MNHEY and SMNVEV (reference sequence). The CDR3 bases are TGTGCCAGCAGTTTATTTGGGGACAGCCTTTACTTC. Its protein is CASSLFGDSLYF.

The chain couples TRBV30 to TRBJ1-2; D is ambiguous. The V gene's germline CDR1 is GTSNPN and CDR2 SVGIG (reference sequence). V lost 0 bases and J 3 bases, leaving 11 bases between the germline ends. The CDR3 consists of 14 residues. The CDR3 here is CAWSVSTPYYGYTF. The CDR3 coding sequence is TGTGCCTGGAGTGTTTCGACACCGTACTATGGCTACACCTTC.

This chain uses TRBV19 with TRBJ2-3; D might be TRBD1 (6 bases). Germline V gene lookup returns CDR1 LNHDA and CDR2 SQIVND (reference sequence). CDR3 length: 17 amino acids. The V end lost 5 bases, the J end lost 0 bases, and 18 bases lay between the germline ends. The CDR3 region has the DNA TGTGCCAGTAGTCCTATGAGGGGGACCCCTAGCACAGATACGCAGTATTTT. It yields the protein CASSPMRGTPSTDTQYF.

The rearrangement links TRBV4-1 to TRBJ1-2; unclear D gene. Trimming removed 1 base at V and 0 bases at J, with 6 bases between. Germline V lookup: CDR1 MGHRA, CDR2 YSYEKL. The CDR3 is 14 amino acids. The CDR3 nucleotides are TGCGCCAGCAGCCAAGCCGCGGCTAACTATGGCTACACCTTC. Translation: CASSQAAANYGYTF.

The chain combines TRBV14 with TRBJ2-3, with TRBD1 matching over 7 bases. The CDR3 covers 16 residues. From germline, CDR1 is SGHDN and CDR2 FVKESK. With 0 bases clipped from V and 1 base from J, the junction kept 4 bases outside the gene matches. As DNA, the CDR3 is TGTGCCAGCAGCCAAGAAGGGGGCACTCGCACAGATACGCAGTATTTT. Translating it yields CASSQEGGTRTDTQYF.